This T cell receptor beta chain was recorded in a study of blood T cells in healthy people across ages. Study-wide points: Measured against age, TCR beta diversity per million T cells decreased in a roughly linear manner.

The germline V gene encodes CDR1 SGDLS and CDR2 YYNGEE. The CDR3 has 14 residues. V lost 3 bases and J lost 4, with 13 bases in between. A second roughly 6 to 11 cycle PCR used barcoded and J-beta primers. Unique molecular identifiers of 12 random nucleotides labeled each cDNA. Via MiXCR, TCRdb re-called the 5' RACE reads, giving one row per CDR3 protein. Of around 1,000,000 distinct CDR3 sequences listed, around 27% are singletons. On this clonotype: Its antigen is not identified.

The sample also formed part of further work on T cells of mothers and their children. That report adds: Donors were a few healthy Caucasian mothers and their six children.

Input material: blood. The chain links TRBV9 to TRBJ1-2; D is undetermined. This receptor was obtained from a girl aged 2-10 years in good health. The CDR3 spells CASSAGPDAYGYTF. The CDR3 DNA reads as TGTGCCAGCAGCGCTGGCCCCGATGCCTATGGCTACACCTTC. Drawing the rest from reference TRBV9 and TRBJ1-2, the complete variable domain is DSGVTQTPKHLITATGQRVTLRCSPRSGDLSVYWYQQSLDQGLQFLIQYYNGEERAKGNILERFSAQQFPDLHSELNLSSLELGDSALYFCASSAGPDAYGYTFGSGTRLTVV.